This TCR beta chain was profiled in a study of OX40 agonist ivuxolimab in advanced cancers. Looking at the study overall: Each patient was given ivuxolimab into a vein every 2 weeks, at 0.01 to 10 mg/kg. Findings of the study overall: Relative to CD4+ cells, CD8+ T cells on average had more expanded clones.

A remark on this clone: Its specificity is unknown.

V was clipped by 7 bases and J by 5 bases, with 11 bases between them. The germline V gene has CDR1 ENHRY and CDR2 SYGVKD. The CDR3 contains 12 residues. Measured with immunoSEQ multiplex PCR; TCRdb has only the in-frame clones, and not every one. Here the sample spans about 79,000 clones, 90% being singletons. The rearrangement links TRBV10-3 to TRBJ1-2; D gene unclear. The specimen was CD4+ or CD8+ T cells sorted from blood, collected in a trial of the OX40 agonist ivuxolimab. The origin of this receptor is an adult with an advanced solid tumor such as melanoma, head and neck, liver or kidney cancer. Here the CDR3 reads CAINPEGYGYTF. The CDR3 DNA reads as TGTGCCATCAACCCCGAAGGTTATGGCTACACCTTC.